These 29 T cell receptor beta chains originate from one sample sequenced in a study of beta chain features in type 1 diabetes. The sequenced template was cDNA made from the entire isolated RNA. Using immunoSEQ multiplex PCR, the repertoire was profiled, and TCRdb retains in-frame clones only, with some absent. The table lists some 150,000 clones, less than 9% of them singletons. Sequences were obtained from central memory CD4+ T cells from blood. The source of these receptors is a young woman in good health.

The chain uses TRBV25-1 and TRBJ2-7, with D perhaps matching TRBD1 (5 bases). The CDR3 covers 14 residues. CDR1 is MGHDK, CDR2 SYGVNS, per germline. The V end was cut by 3 bases, the J end by 0 bases, with 9 bases between. The CDR3 reads CASSEYRTSYEQYF. CDR3 sequence (DNA): TGTGCCAGCAGTGAGTACAGGACCTCCTACGAGCAGTACTTC.

In its sample, this clone was seen a few times. This chain links TRBV7-2 with TRBJ2-2; D call uncertain. This CDR3 spans 16 amino acids. With 1 base removed from V and 1 base from J, the gap between germline ends came to 10 bases. Germline CDR1 SGHTA, CDR2 FQGNSA. The CDR3 nucleotides are TGTGCCAGCAGCTTAGTTGGAAGAGGGAACACCGGGGAGCTGTTTTTT. This sequence encodes CASSLVGRGNTGELFF.

The rearrangement joins TRBV27 to TRBJ2-1; 8 positions match TRBD2. The CDR3 sequence is 16 residues long. CDR1 and CDR2 from the germline V gene are MNHEY and SMNVEV (reference sequence). With 5 bases clipped from V and 9 bases from J, the junction kept 15 bases outside the gene matches. CDR3 region: CASSPTGAGGRGEQFF. The CDR3 nucleotides read TGTGCCAGCAGTCCCACAGGTGCGGGAGGCCGGGGTGAGCAGTTCTTC.

This clone was counted only a few times. This rearrangement joins TRBV19 to TRBJ2-5; the match to TRBD2 covers 8 bases. The CDR3 has 14 amino acids. CDR1 and CDR2 from the germline V gene are LNHDA and SQIVND (reference sequence). Germline trimming cut 6 bases from V and 9 bases from J; bases unmatched to any gene: 12. The CDR3 spells CASSGGAGHPAQYF. The DNA of the CDR3 is TGTGCCAGTAGCGGGGGGGCAGGCCACCCGGCCCAGTACTTC.

The table lists this clone with a few counts. CDR3 nucleotide sequence: TGTGCCAGCAGGGAACAGGGTTCCTACGAGCAGTACTTC. Its translation: CASREQGSYEQYF. The V call is TRBV7-9, the J call TRBJ2-7; tentative D call: TRBD1 (6 bases). Germline CDR1 and CDR2: SEHNR and FQNEAQ (reference sequence). There are 13 residues in the CDR3. V was cut by 6 bases and J by 1 base, with 10 bases left in between.

The chain couples TRBV18 to TRBJ2-7; 10 bases are a match to TRBD1. V was pared by 4 bases and J by 5 bases, with 8 bases of the junction left unmatched. The CDR3 consists of 15 residues. Germline V gene lookup returns CDR1 KGHSH and CDR2 LQKENI. DNA of the CDR3: TGTGCCAGCTCACTCTCAGGACAGGGGGTCCACGAGCAGTACTTC. Translation: CASSLSGQGVHEQYF. Drawing the rest from reference TRBV18 and TRBJ2-7, the complete variable domain is NAGVMQNPRHLVRRRGQEARLRCSPMKGHSHVYWYRQLPEEGLKFMVYLQKENIIDESGMPKERFSAEFPKEGPSILRIQQVVRGDSAAYFCASSLSGQGVHEQYFGPGTRLTVT.

This clone showed up just a few times. J is TRBJ1-1 and V is TRBV5-1, with a possible D match to TRBD1 (6 bases). The germline CDR1 and CDR2 sequences are SGHRS and YFSETQ. This CDR3 spans 14 amino acids. Trimming took 2 bases from V and 1 from J, leaving 9 bases between them. The CDR3 DNA reads TGCGCCAGCAGCTTACAGGGAGCGAACACTGAAGCTTTCTTT. Translating it yields CASSLQGANTEAFF.

This clone turned up a few times. The chain couples TRBV11-2 to TRBJ1-1; TRBD1 agrees at 7 bases. The germline V gene has CDR1 SGHAT and CDR2 FQNNGV. The CDR3 runs to 12 residues. V was pared by 5 bases and J by 7 bases, with 4 bases of the junction left unmatched. CDR3 sequence: CASSPTGIEAFF. The CDR3 coding sequence is TGTGCCAGCAGCCCGACAGGGATTGAAGCTTTCTTT.

A few counts support this clone. The chain combines TRBV11-2 with TRBJ1-5; TRBD1 matches 11 bases. The CDR3 is 17 amino acids. The V and J ends lost 5 bases and 2 bases, in that order; junction bases with no gene match: 8. Germline assignment: CDR1 SGHAT and CDR2 FQNNGV. The CDR3 loop reads CASSLWTGGSGNQPQHF. CDR3 DNA sequence: TGTGCCAGCAGCCTCTGGACAGGGGGCTCGGGCAATCAGCCCCAGCATTTT.

This clone was picked up a small number of times. The chain couples TRBV18 to TRBJ1-5; TRBD1 matches at 7 bases. The CDR3 length is 16 residues. The ends lost 3 bases at V and 0 bases at J; junction bases unmatched: 5. From germline, CDR1 is KGHSH and CDR2 LQKENI. Here the CDR3 reads CASSPQGQYSNQPQHF. The CDR3, as DNA: TGTGCCAGCTCACCCCAGGGACAGTATAGCAATCAGCCCCAGCATTTT.

Only a few counts were recorded for this clone. The CDR3 loop is CASSPGTGGSQPQHF. As DNA, the CDR3 is TGTGCCAGCAGTCCCGGGACAGGGGGCAGTCAGCCCCAGCATTTT. The chain employs TRBV6-6 and TRBJ1-5; TRBD1 aligns across 12 bases. J gave up 6 bases and V 5 bases, and 5 bases lay outside the gene matches. Germline V lookup: CDR1 MNHNY, CDR2 SVGAGI (reference sequence). CDR3 length: 15 residues.

The chain recombines TRBV28 with TRBJ2-5, with 7 bases aligning to TRBD2. The CDR3 sequence is 14 residues long. Germline V lookup: CDR1 MDHEN, CDR2 SYDVKM. The V and J ends lost 2 bases and 4 bases, in that order; junction bases with no gene match: 4. The DNA for the CDR3 is TGTGCCAGCAGTTTAGCGGGAGTGGGAGAGACCCAGTACTTC. Protein product: CASSLAGVGETQYF.

The gene calls are TRBV30 and TRBJ2-7; D gene uncertain. The CDR3 has 12 residues. Deletions cut 2 bases from V and 2 bases from J, with 7 bases between. The V gene's germline CDR1 is GTSNPN and CDR2 SVGIG (reference sequence). The CDR3: CAWSITTYEQYF. CDR3 coding DNA: TGTGCCTGGAGTATCACTACCTACGAGCAGTACTTC.

This clone was counted between two and nine times. In nucleotides, the CDR3 is TGTGCCAGCAGTCTAGGACAGGGACCTTACAATGAGCAGTTCTTC. This codes for CASSLGQGPYNEQFF. The chain combines TRBV5-4 with TRBJ2-1, with 8 bases matching TRBD1. Germline loops: CDR1 SGHNT, CDR2 YYREEE (reference sequence). The ends lost 5 bases at V and 4 bases at J; junction bases unmatched: 8. The CDR3 is made up of 15 amino acids.

The chain employs TRBV7-2 and TRBJ2-7, with D maybe TRBD2 (7 bases). Germline V CDR1 and CDR2: SGHTA, FQGNSA. The CDR3 has 15 amino acids. Trimming pared 7 bases from V and 2 bases from J, leaving 18 bases between. The CDR3, as DNA: TGTGCCAGCACCGTCGGGGGGACATGGGCCTACGAGCAGTACTTC. This encodes CASTVGGTWAYEQYF.

This clone was picked up a small number of times. V gene TRBV7-2 combines with J gene TRBJ2-2; D gene unclear. The CDR3 has 15 residues. V was shortened by 0 bases and J by 0 bases, with 5 bases between the two germline ends. The germline V gene has CDR1 SGHTA and CDR2 FQGNSA. CDR3 loop: CASSLAFANTGELFF. The CDR3 DNA reads as TGTGCCAGCAGCTTAGCTTTCGCGAACACCGGGGAGCTGTTTTTT.

The table lists this clone with a few counts. The V and J genes are TRBV7-9 and TRBJ1-1; TRBD1 aligns across 7 bases. The CDR3 spans 14 residues. After removal of 5 bases from V and 3 bases from J, the junction contained 6 bases not matched to a gene. The V gene's germline CDR1 is SEHNR and CDR2 FQNEAQ (reference sequence). CDR3 loop: CASSIGTAHTEAFF. CDR3 coding DNA: TGTGCCAGCAGCATAGGGACAGCCCACACTGAAGCTTTCTTT.

This chain links TRBV19 with TRBJ2-1; D is perhaps TRBD1 (6 bases). Germline V lookup: CDR1 LNHDA, CDR2 SQIVND (reference sequence). The CDR3 sequence is 18 residues long. V was trimmed by 7 bases and J by 4 bases, leaving 26 bases between them. DNA for the CDR3: TGTGCCAGTACCAGGAAGGGGGTGGGAATGGGGCCATACAATGAGCAGTTCTTC. Encoded protein: CASTRKGVGMGPYNEQFF.

The V call is TRBV14, the J call TRBJ2-7; the D gene is possibly TRBD2 (5 bases). The CDR3 sequence is 12 residues long. Germline values: CDR1 SGHDN, CDR2 FVKESK. Trimming pared 5 bases from V and 6 bases from J, leaving 11 bases between. CDR3 in amino acids: CASSDPRGEQYF. The DNA of the CDR3 is TGTGCCAGCAGCGATCCCCGGGGCGAGCAGTACTTC.

This clone was counted between two and nine times. The rearrangement links TRBV28 to TRBJ1-5; D remains ambiguous. The CDR3 is made up of 13 amino acids. In germline, CDR1 is MDHEN, CDR2 SYDVKM. V lost 8 bases to trimming and J lost 0 bases, with 8 bases between them. The CDR3 region is CASGRDSNQPQHF. CDR3 nucleotide sequence: TGTGCCAGCGGGAGGGATAGCAATCAGCCCCAGCATTTT.

The chain recombines TRBV18 with TRBJ2-3; 8 bases are a match to TRBD2. This CDR3 is built from 14 residues. CDR1 KGHSH and CDR2 LQKENI come from the germline V gene. V gave up 6 bases and J gave up 4 bases; unmatched junction bases: 6. DNA of the CDR3: TGTGCCAGCTCCCGGGCGGGGGGAGCAGATACGCAGTATTTT. It codes for CASSRAGGADTQYF.

The chain combines TRBV30 with TRBJ1-1, with unresolved D. The CDR3 is 13 residues long. Trimming shortened V by 1 base and J by 4 bases, and 10 bases separated the two germline ends. Germline values: CDR1 GTSNPN, CDR2 SVGIG (reference sequence). CDR3: CAWSGSTVTEAFF. For the CDR3, the DNA is TGTGCCTGGAGTGGTTCTACAGTCACTGAAGCTTTCTTT.

In this sample, this clone turned up many times. The chain employs TRBV20-1 and TRBJ2-1, with D unresolved. The CDR3 spans 10 residues. Germline V gene lookup returns CDR1 DFQATT and CDR2 SNEGSKA (reference sequence). Here the CDR3 DNA reads TGCACCGCACGAGACAATGAGCAGTTCTTC. Its protein product is CTARDNEQFF.

The chain has TRBV11-2 and TRBJ2-5, with TRBD2 identical over 7 bases. The CDR3 runs to 14 residues. J lost 5 bases, V lost 5 bases, and 8 bases had no gene match. The germline CDR1 and CDR2 sequences are SGHAT and FQNNGV. The CDR3 here is CASSLKRGWETQYF. In DNA, the CDR3 is TGTGCCAGCAGCCTAAAGCGGGGATGGGAGACCCAGTACTTC.

The chain links TRBV7-6 to TRBJ2-7; D unresolved. Trimming removed 4 bases from V and 7 bases from J, with 11 bases in between. Germline V CDR1 and CDR2: SGHVS, FNYEAQ. The CDR3 runs 12 residues. CDR3 protein: CASSSPSGEQYF. DNA of the CDR3: TGTGCCAGCAGCTCTCCCTCCGGTGAGCAGTACTTC.

The J gene is TRBJ2-1, the V gene TRBV5-6; D is uncertain. CDR1 is SGHDT, CDR2 YYEEEE, per germline. The CDR3 spans 11 residues. V lost 4 bases to trimming and J lost 4 bases, with 3 bases between them. CDR3 loop: CASSLYNEQFF. The CDR3 bases are TGTGCCAGCAGCCTATACAATGAGCAGTTCTTC.

This clone was detected many times. The chain couples TRBV2 to TRBJ1-1; a possible D gene is TRBD1 (6 bases). Germline V CDR1 and CDR2: SNHLY, FYNNEI. Trimming removed 6 bases from V and 1 base from J, with 15 bases in between. CDR3 length equals 15 residues. CDR3 coding DNA: TGTGCCAGCAGAGTACAGGGCACCAAGAACACTGAAGCTTTCTTT. Protein: CASRVQGTKNTEAFF.

This clone occurred a few times. The J gene is TRBJ2-1, the V gene TRBV19; unclear D gene. The V and J ends lost 3 bases and 6 bases respectively, with 9 bases between them. Looked up from germline, CDR1 is LNHDA and CDR2 is SQIVND (reference sequence). There are 13 residues in the CDR3. CDR3 DNA sequence: TGTGCCAGTAGTATTGGCAGTGTCAATGAGCAGTTCTTC. The encoded protein is CASSIGSVNEQFF.

CDR3 protein: CASTPSGTSGINTQYF. CDR3 coding DNA: TGTGCCAGCACCCCGTCCGGGACTAGCGGGATTAATACGCAGTATTTT. This chain joins TRBV25-1 and TRBJ2-3; TRBD2 aligns across 13 bases. The CDR3 is 16 amino acids. CDR1 MGHDK and CDR2 SYGVNS come from the germline V gene. The V gene end was trimmed by 7 bases and the J gene end by 7 bases; junction bases not matched to a gene: 11.